This TCR beta chain was documented in a study of T cell changes during pregnancy in multiple sclerosis. Trimming removed 3 bases from V and 2 bases from J; junction bases left unmatched: 8. The germline CDR1 and CDR2 sequences are SGHNT and YYREEE (reference sequence). The CDR3 totals 15 residues. Here immunoSEQ multiplex PCR was the method, and the copy in TCRdb shows in-frame clones only, minus some. The sample consists of under 80,000 clones, around 94% of them appearing once. The TCR comes from a female donor with multiple sclerosis, enrolled in a pregnancy study. The genes are TRBV5-4 and TRBJ2-7; 7 nucleotides align to TRBD2. This sample comprised peripheral blood, obtained in the third trimester of pregnancy. The CDR3 reads CASSWDWGGTYEQYF. The CDR3, as DNA: TGTGCCAGCAGCTGGGATTGGGGGGGGACCTACGAGCAGTACTTC.